The 8 T cell receptor beta chains presented below share a single source sample, sequenced in a study of OX40 agonist ivuxolimab in advanced cancers. Profiling relied on immunoSEQ multiplex PCR, and the TCRdb table lists in-frame clones only, not all of them. The table has 96,000 or so clones, roughly 80% seen once. The specimen comprised CD4+ or CD8+ T cells sorted from blood, sampled in a trial of the OX40 agonist ivuxolimab. All receptors come from an adult with an advanced solid tumor such as melanoma, head and neck, liver or kidney cancer.

V gene TRBV2 combines with J gene TRBJ1-4; 7 nucleotides match TRBD1. V was clipped by 5 bases and J by 4 bases; unmatched bases: 4. The germline gives CDR1 SNHLY, CDR2 FYNNEI. CDR3 length equals 14 residues. As DNA, the CDR3 is TGTGCCAGCAGTCCGACAGGGTATAATGAAAAACTGTTTTTT. This gives the protein CASSPTGYNEKLFF.

The chain joins TRBV19 to TRBJ1-2; 7 nucleotides align to TRBD1. The germline CDR1 and CDR2 sequences are LNHDA and SQIVND (reference sequence). Trimming removed 4 bases from V and 2 bases from J; junction bases left unmatched: 1. This CDR3 has 13 residues. CDR3 nucleotides: TGTGCCAGTAGTACGACAGGGAACTATGGCTACACCTTC. It specifies CASSTTGNYGYTF.

J is TRBJ2-7 and V is TRBV5-1, with D hard to call. The CDR3 consists of 14 residues. CDR1 and CDR2 (germline): SGHRS, YFSETQ. The V gene lost 1 base and the J gene lost 2 bases, with 10 bases spanning the gap. DNA of the CDR3: TGCGCCAGCAGCTTGAACTACTTTACCTACGAGCAGTACTTC. This encodes CASSLNYFTYEQYF. The full variable domain, completed using reference TRBV5-1 and TRBJ2-7, is KAGVTQTPRYLIKTRGQQVTLSCSPISGHRSVSWYQQTPGQGLQFLFEYFSETQRNKGNFPGRFSGRQFSNSRSEMNVSTLELGDSALYLCASSLNYFTYEQYFGPGTRLTVT.

This chain connects TRBV11-2 to TRBJ1-1, with D possibly being TRBD1 (6 bases). Germline V gives CDR1 SGHAT, CDR2 FQNNGV. Trimming shortened V by 1 base and J by 6 bases, and 9 bases separated the two germline ends. The CDR3 contains 13 residues. CDR3 coding DNA: TGTGCCAGCAGCTTAGGAGGGGGGGCTGAAGCTTTCTTT. Amino acids: CASSLGGGAEAFF.

This clone was detected a few times. Within the sample, other DNA sequences also encode this same CDR3. The chain joins TRBV7-9 to TRBJ2-3; D remains ambiguous. The germline V gene has CDR1 SEHNR and CDR2 FQNEAQ (reference sequence). Trimming removed 1 base from V and 7 bases from J, with 0 bases in between. The CDR3 runs to 10 residues. In DNA, the CDR3 is TGTGCCAGCAGCTTAGATACGCAGTATTTT. It yields the protein CASSLDTQYF.

The genes are TRBV10-2 and TRBJ1-2; tentative D call: TRBD1 (6 bases). V lost 7 bases and J lost 4, with 13 bases in between. This CDR3 has 13 residues. In germline, CDR1 is WSHSY, CDR2 SAAADI. CDR3 DNA sequence: TGCGCCAGCACCTCGGACAGATTCTATGGCTACACCTTC. Protein: CASTSDRFYGYTF.

CDR3: CASSLWTALTGELFF. The CDR3 nucleotides read TGTGCCAGCAGCTTATGGACAGCACTAACCGGGGAGCTGTTTTTT. J is TRBJ2-2 and V is TRBV5-4; maybe TRBD1 (6 bases). The V gene lost 2 bases and the J gene lost 5 bases, with 13 bases spanning the gap. The germline gives CDR1 SGHNT, CDR2 YYREEE (reference sequence). CDR3 length: 15 residues.

The chain carries TRBV5-4 and TRBJ2-7; D unclear. The CDR3 totals 14 residues. V shed 1 base and J shed 1 base, with 9 bases lying between them. Germline lookup yields CDR1 SGHNT and CDR2 YYREEE (reference sequence). CDR3 sequence: CASSLRDSSYEQYF. In nucleotides, the CDR3 is TGTGCCAGCAGCTTGCGCGACTCTTCCTACGAGCAGTACTTC.